The 23 T cell receptor beta chains presented below share a single source sample, sequenced in a study of T cell responses to AZD1222 COVID-19 vaccine. Assay used: immunoSEQ multiplex PCR; TCRdb lists only in-frame clones, some missing. The table has 150,000 to 200,000 clones, 85% to 90% seen once. This sample comprised peripheral blood, obtained 28 days after the second AZD1222 dose. These receptors all come from an adult who received the AZD1222 COVID-19 vaccine.

The chain uses TRBV7-3 and TRBJ2-7, with TRBD2 identical over 7 bases. This CDR3 is built from 15 residues. Germline loops: CDR1 SGHTA, CDR2 FQGTGA. J was trimmed by 5 bases and V by 6 bases; bases with no gene match: 13. The CDR3 region has the DNA TGTGCCAGCAGTTATAGCGGGCAGGCAATCCACGAGCAGTACTTC. Amino acid sequence: CASSYSGQAIHEQYF.

The chain recombines TRBV5-1 with TRBJ2-2, with D possibly being TRBD1 or TRBD2 (5 bases each). Trimming pared 4 bases from V and 3 bases from J, leaving 16 bases between. This CDR3 is built from 16 residues. Germline CDR1 reads SGHRS; CDR2 reads YFSETQ. CDR3 protein: CASSPLSGPYTGELFF. DNA for the CDR3: TGCGCCAGCAGCCCCCTCTCGGGACCCTACACCGGGGAGCTGTTTTTT.

The rearrangement joins TRBV19 to TRBJ2-7, with 8 bases lining up with TRBD1. Germline CDR1 reads LNHDA; CDR2 reads SQIVND (reference sequence). This CDR3 has 14 residues. V lost 3 bases, J lost 1 base, and 2 bases stayed unmatched. CDR3 region: CASSIRGPSYEQYF. The CDR3 coding sequence is TGTGCCAGTAGTATCAGGGGGCCTTCCTACGAGCAGTACTTC.

This clone was seen once. V usage is TRBV5-8 and J usage is TRBJ2-2, with D unclear. Looked up from germline, CDR1 is SGHTS and CDR2 is YDEGEE. CDR3 length: 14 residues. V was shortened by 4 bases and J by 1 base, with 8 bases between the two germline ends. This CDR3 is CASSLVGNTGELFF. Written as DNA, the CDR3 is TGTGCCAGCAGCCTGGTAGGGAACACCGGGGAGCTGTTTTTT.

The J gene is TRBJ2-2, the V gene TRBV24-1; no clear D. Germline CDR1 and CDR2: KGHDR and SFDVKD. The CDR3 runs to 17 residues. V was shortened by 1 base and J by 0 bases, with 11 bases between the two germline ends. The CDR3 protein is CATSDFKEGPNTGELFF. In DNA, the CDR3 is TGTGCCACCAGTGATTTCAAGGAAGGCCCGAACACCGGGGAGCTGTTTTTT.

The CDR3 nucleotides are TGTGCCAGCAGGGCAGGGACAGCTGCAGGGGAAAAACTGTTTTTT. This gives the protein CASRAGTAAGEKLFF. The genes are TRBV6-5 and TRBJ1-4; 7 nucleotides match TRBD1. The V gene's germline CDR1 is MNHEY and CDR2 SVGAGI. V was clipped by 6 bases and J by 8 bases; unmatched bases: 12. This CDR3 is 15 amino acids long.

The sample holds one count of this clone. This chain connects TRBV3-1 (or the pseudogene TRBV3-2) to TRBJ1-4, with TRBD1 matching 10 bases. With 2 bases clipped from V and 7 bases from J, the junction kept 10 bases outside the gene matches. Germline CDR1 and CDR2: LGHDT and YNNKEL (reference sequence). The CDR3 runs 17 residues. CDR3: CASSQYPERTGGEKLFF. Written as DNA, the CDR3 is TGTGCCAGCAGCCAATATCCCGAGCGGACAGGGGGTGAAAAACTGTTTTTT.

The V and J genes are TRBV20-1 and TRBJ1-4; 9 bases line up with TRBD1. J was trimmed by 7 bases and V by 3 bases; bases with no gene match: 9. This CDR3 has 15 residues. Per the germline V gene, CDR1 is DFQATT and CDR2 is SNEGSKA (reference sequence). The CDR3 reads CSASPPGTGSEKLFF. In nucleotides, the CDR3 is TGCAGTGCTAGTCCCCCCGGGACAGGGTCTGAAAAACTGTTTTTT.

This chain links TRBV13 with TRBJ1-4; no clear D. V gave up 4 bases and J gave up 0 bases, with 9 bases separating them. CDR3 length: 15 residues. Germline CDR1 is PRHDT and CDR2 is FYEKMQ (reference sequence). CDR3 sequence reads: CASSSARTTNEKLFF. CDR3 sequence (DNA): TGTGCCAGCAGCTCCGCAAGAACAACTAATGAAAAACTGTTTTTT.

The chain carries TRBV7-3 and TRBJ1-1, with D perhaps TRBD1 (6 bases). The CDR3 totals 13 residues. The V gene lost 5 bases and the J gene lost 5 bases, with 12 bases spanning the gap. Germline loops: CDR1 SGHTA, CDR2 FQGTGA. The CDR3 here is CASSSTRGTEAFF. The CDR3 DNA sequence: TGTGCCAGCAGCAGCACTAGGGGGACTGAAGCTTTCTTT.

The rearrangement joins TRBV5-5 to TRBJ2-6; possible D gene TRBD2, 5 bases. Per the germline V gene, CDR1 is SGHKS and CDR2 is YYEKEE (reference sequence). The CDR3 is 16 residues long. V was pared by 0 bases and J by 0 bases, with 7 bases between. The CDR3, as DNA: TGTGCCAGCAGCTTGGCCGCGGGCTCTGGGGCCAACGTCCTGACTTTC. Its protein is CASSLAAGSGANVLTF.

The chain links TRBV5-1 to TRBJ2-1, with D unresolved. Germline CDR1 and CDR2: SGHRS and YFSETQ. Trimming removed 4 bases at V and 4 bases at J, with 12 bases between. The CDR3 is 14 residues long. The CDR3 protein is CASSVPTSYNEQFF. CDR3 nucleotides: TGCGCCAGCAGCGTCCCGACATCATACAATGAGCAGTTCTTC.

This chain joins TRBV6-2 or TRBV6-3 and TRBJ2-2, with 13 bases identical to TRBD2. The CDR3 extends over 16 amino acids. V lost 2 bases to trimming and J lost 7 bases; unmatched junction nucleotides: 4. CDR1 is MNHEY, CDR2 SVGEGT, per germline. The CDR3 sequence: CASSYPGTSGVGELFF. The CDR3 DNA reads TGTGCCAGCAGTTACCCCGGGACTAGCGGGGTCGGGGAGCTGTTTTTT.

The chain combines TRBV7-2 with TRBJ1-6; D is perhaps TRBD1 (5 bases). V was pared by 1 base and J by 9 bases, with 13 bases between. Per germline, CDR1 SGHTA and CDR2 FQGNSA. The CDR3 contains 15 residues. The CDR3 loop reads CASSLGKRGVSPLHF. DNA of the CDR3: TGTGCCAGCAGCTTAGGGAAACGAGGGGTTTCACCCCTCCACTTT.

CDR3 sequence reads: CASSARLDTYNEQFF. The CDR3 nucleotides are TGTGCCAGCAGCGCGCGACTGGATACCTACAATGAGCAGTTCTTC. V is TRBV7-2 and J is TRBJ2-1; no firm D call. The CDR3 has 15 residues. The germline CDR1 and CDR2 sequences are SGHTA and FQGNSA. Trimming shortened V by 5 bases and J by 2 bases, and 13 bases separated the two germline ends.

This clone was seen only a few times. The V and J genes are TRBV19 and TRBJ2-4; D uncertain. The CDR3 has 14 amino acids. The V and J ends lost 5 bases and 7 bases respectively, with 15 bases between them. Germline loops: CDR1 LNHDA, CDR2 SQIVND (reference sequence). This CDR3 reads CASSSGPQRNIQYF. CDR3 bases: TGTGCCAGTAGTTCGGGTCCCCAGAGGAACATTCAGTACTTC. Using reference TRBV19 and TRBJ2-4 for the parts outside the CDR3, the full variable domain is DGGITQSPKYLFRKEGQNVTLSCEQNLNHDAMYWYRQDPGQGLRLIYYSQIVNDFQKGDIAEGYSVSREKKESFPLTVTSAQKNPTAFYLCASSSGPQRNIQYFGAGTRLSVL.

The J gene is TRBJ2-1, the V gene TRBV2; TRBD2 agrees at 8 bases. V trimming: 5 bases; J trimming: 10 bases; junction bases outside the gene matches: 4. This CDR3 has 12 residues. Germline V lookup: CDR1 SNHLY, CDR2 FYNNEI. CDR3 in DNA: TGTGCCAGCAGTTCCACTAGCGGAGAGCAGTTCTTC. Its protein product is CASSSTSGEQFF.

The V and J genes are TRBV6-5 and TRBJ2-1; 10 bases agree with TRBD1. The V gene's germline CDR1 is MNHEY and CDR2 SVGAGI. This CDR3 spans 14 amino acids. Trimming removed 5 bases from V and 8 bases from J; junction bases left unmatched: 6. CDR3 amino acids: CASSRDRGLHEQFF. The CDR3 DNA reads TGTGCCAGCAGTAGGGACAGGGGTCTCCATGAGCAGTTCTTC.

Comments on this clone: In the same sample, other DNA sequences code for this CDR3. This chain connects TRBV5-8 to TRBJ2-7; maybe TRBD2 (5 bases). Trimming shortened V by 2 bases and J by 4 bases, and 10 bases separated the two germline ends. CDR3 length: 13 amino acids. Germline V gene data show CDR1 as SGHTS and CDR2 as YDEGEE. The CDR3 is CASSFRGSYEQYF. The CDR3 DNA is TGTGCCAGCAGCTTCCGGGGTTCGTACGAGCAGTACTTC.

The chain is built from TRBV19 and TRBJ2-7; TRBD1 matches 9 bases. V trimming: 6 bases; J trimming: 6 bases; junction bases outside the gene matches: 12. This CDR3 has 15 amino acids. Germline V gene lookup returns CDR1 LNHDA and CDR2 SQIVND (reference sequence). The CDR3 protein is CASSGPGQGVREQYF. The CDR3 nucleotides read TGTGCCAGTAGCGGACCGGGACAGGGTGTTCGCGAGCAGTACTTC.

This chain uses TRBV10-3 with TRBJ2-3; 8 bases map to TRBD1. After removal of 4 bases from V and 5 bases from J, the junction contained 5 bases not matched to a gene. Germline lookup yields CDR1 ENHRY and CDR2 SYGVKD. The CDR3 consists of 14 residues. The CDR3 nucleotides read TGTGCCATCAGTGTGGGACAGGAGCAAGATACGCAGTATTTT. This translates into CAISVGQEQDTQYF.

V usage is TRBV19 and J usage is TRBJ1-4; 10 positions agree with TRBD1. The CDR3 is 18 amino acids. The germline V gene has CDR1 LNHDA and CDR2 SQIVND (reference sequence). Trimming at V came to 5 bases and at J to 7 bases, leaving 16 bases not matched to a gene. This CDR3 is CASSFRRDRGGKAEKLFF. The CDR3 DNA follows: TGTGCCAGTAGTTTCCGTCGGGACAGGGGAGGAAAGGCTGAAAAACTGTTTTTT.

The chain employs TRBV6-4 and TRBJ2-2; 9 bases map to TRBD2. The CDR3 runs to 16 residues. V lost 5 bases and J lost 2; bases outside the gene matches: 6. Germline V gives CDR1 MRHNA, CDR2 SNTAGT. The CDR3 coding sequence is TGTGCCAGCAGTACCTTAGCGGGGGCAAACACCGGGGAGCTGTTTTTT. Translation gives CASSTLAGANTGELFF.